The 5 T cell receptor beta chains reported below all come from one sample, sequenced in a study of CD8+ T cells in alopecia areata (dated by TCRdb to between 2018 and 2020). Libraries were made using the immunoSEQ multiplex PCR assay. RNA was extracted from all samples and reverse transcribed into cDNA, which served as template for TCR sequencing. The immuneACCESS repertoire file appears here via TCRdb, limited to in-frame rearrangements. These files lack a portion of the clones; in checked studies, under half of the deficit traces to unresolved V genes, and the cause of the others is not known. The sample records about 120,000 clones, roughly 60% of which are singletons. The top ten clones comprise 25% to 30% of the sample. This sample's time point label indicates: more than three weeks on oral tofacitinib. In the paper's terms, the treatment or condition label means: oral pan-JAK inhibitor, 5-10 mg twice daily.

The material sequenced was CD8+ T cells sorted from blood, taken at week 4, from a patient treated with tofacitinib. The receptors here all came from a human donor with alopecia areata.

This chain links TRBV27 with TRBJ1-2; D is ambiguous. Germline CDR1 MNHEY, CDR2 SMNVEV (reference sequence). The CDR3 length is 13 residues. Between the trimmed V and J ends, which lost 2 bases and 7 bases, there was a span of 11 bases. The CDR3 DNA follows: TGTGCCAGCAGTTTAGGCCCGGCGGGTGGCTACACCTTC. It translates to CASSLGPAGGYTF.

The rearrangement joins TRBV29-1 to TRBJ2-7; D possibly corresponds to TRBD1 (5 bases). Germline V gene data show CDR1 as SQVTM and CDR2 as ANQGSEA. The V and J ends lost 3 bases and 2 bases respectively, with 11 bases between them. The CDR3 spans 13 residues. CDR3 DNA sequence: TGCAGCGTTGACATGGGGCCACCCTACGAGCAGTACTTC. Translating gives CSVDMGPPYEQYF.

The rearrangement links TRBV29-1 to TRBJ2-7, with 8 nucleotides matching TRBD1. Germline V gives CDR1 SQVTM, CDR2 ANQGSEA. Trimming removed 7 bases from V and 3 bases from J; junction bases left unmatched: 11. The CDR3 has 14 amino acids. CDR3 residues: CSALLGTGDYEQYF. The CDR3 region has the DNA TGCAGCGCCTTGTTGGGGACAGGAGACTACGAGCAGTACTTC.

The V gene is TRBV7-8, the J gene TRBJ2-7; 9 nucleotides agree with TRBD1. Germline CDR1 is SGHVS and CDR2 is FQNEAQ. This CDR3 has 16 amino acids. Trimming cost V 1 base and J 3 bases; bases outside gene matches: 7. The CDR3 nucleotides read TGTGCCAGCAGCTTAGTGCCGGGACAGGGACACTACGAGCAGTACTTC. It specifies CASSLVPGQGHYEQYF.

The rearrangement joins TRBV7-9 to TRBJ1-5, with D possibly matching TRBD1 (5 bases). This CDR3 is 14 amino acids long. V gave up 1 base and J gave up 5 bases, with 9 bases separating them. The germline CDR1 and CDR2 sequences are SEHNR and FQNEAQ (reference sequence). The CDR3 loop is CASSLGTFDQPQHF. The CDR3 DNA reads as TGTGCCAGCAGCTTAGGGACATTCGATCAGCCCCAGCATTTT.